These 18 T cell receptor beta chains came from one sample sequenced in a study of a mutant IDH1 vaccine in newly diagnosed glioma. Sequenced by immunoSEQ multiplex PCR; TCRdb stores in-frame clones only, minus some. Of around 25,000 clones in the sample, about 78% were seen once. Time point indicated: week 11, during vaccination. The investigators gave 300 ug of mutant IDH1 20-mer peptide in each vaccine dose, together with topical imiquimod. No antigen has been identified for these receptors. The specimen was PBMCs, collected from a glioma patient whose treatment included an IDH1 peptide vaccine. All receptors come from a woman aged 18-29 years with glioma.

The table lists this clone with a few counts. The CDR3 nucleotides read TGCGCCAGCAGCTTGGGGGGGACAGGGAACACTGAAGCTTTCTTT. This sequence encodes CASSLGGTGNTEAFF. The chain carries TRBV5-1 and TRBJ1-1, with 8 bases that match TRBD1. The CDR3 covers 15 residues. CDR1 is SGHRS, CDR2 YFSETQ, per germline. V was clipped by 0 bases and J by 1 base; unmatched bases: 2.

The chain combines TRBV6-6 with TRBJ2-3; D perhaps matches TRBD1 (5 bases). This CDR3 is built from 13 residues. Trimming removed 4 bases at V and 1 base at J, with 6 bases between. Germline values: CDR1 MNHNY, CDR2 SVGAGI (reference sequence). CDR3 amino acids: CASSLQGTDTQYF. In nucleotides, the CDR3 is TGTGCCAGCAGTTTACAGGGCACAGATACGCAGTATTTT.

The J gene is TRBJ1-5, the V gene TRBV4-1; 10 nucleotides align to TRBD1. The CDR3 is 16 amino acids. The germline CDR1 and CDR2 sequences are MGHRA and YSYEKL. With 1 base clipped from V and 5 bases from J, the junction kept 5 bases outside the gene matches. The CDR3 region is CASSQGGDRGYQPQHF. The CDR3 bases are TGCGCCAGCAGCCAAGGGGGGGACAGGGGTTATCAGCCCCAGCATTTT.

DNA for the CDR3: TGTGCCAGCAGCTTAGGCTGGGCGGGAGTGGGTGAGCAGTTCTTC. Translation gives CASSLGWAGVGEQFF. The rearrangement uses TRBV13 and TRBJ2-1, with 7 bases matching TRBD2. The CDR3 loop spans 15 amino acids. Germline V gene lookup returns CDR1 PRHDT and CDR2 FYEKMQ (reference sequence). The V segment lost 0 bases and the J segment 9 bases; nucleotides outside the gene matches: 8.

This sequence joins TRBV27 and TRBJ2-1; D unclear. V lost 1 base and J 6 bases, leaving 7 bases between the germline ends. This CDR3 is 13 amino acids long. CDR1 is MNHEY and CDR2 is SMNVEV in the germline V gene (reference sequence). In nucleotides, the CDR3 is TGTGCCAGCAGTTTATATGGCCCCAATGAGCAGTTCTTC. It encodes CASSLYGPNEQFF.

This chain links TRBV19 with TRBJ1-1; the D is unclear. The V gene lost 7 bases and the J gene lost 0 bases, with 15 bases spanning the gap. Germline V gene lookup returns CDR1 LNHDA and CDR2 SQIVND (reference sequence). This CDR3 comprises 15 residues. CDR3 nucleotide sequence: TGTGCCAGTAATATTCCCACGGGCATGAACACTGAAGCTTTCTTT. Translating gives CASNIPTGMNTEAFF.

The chain uses TRBV7-2 and TRBJ2-2; possible D gene TRBD2, 6 bases. In germline, CDR1 is SGHTA, CDR2 FQGNSA. CDR3 length: 15 amino acids. Trimming took 2 bases from V and 1 from J, leaving 8 bases between them. CDR3 region: CASSLSAGNTGELFF. CDR3 nucleotides: TGTGCCAGCAGCTTATCAGCGGGGAACACCGGGGAGCTGTTTTTT.

This clone appeared a few times. The chain combines TRBV4-1 with TRBJ2-3; 9 bases agree with TRBD2. The V gene end was trimmed by 0 bases and the J gene end by 2 bases; junction bases not matched to a gene: 6. The CDR3 is made up of 17 amino acids. Germline V gives CDR1 MGHRA, CDR2 YSYEKL. CDR3 in amino acids: CASSQEFSGSYTDTQYF. CDR3 DNA: TGCGCCAGCAGCCAAGAGTTTAGCGGGAGCTACACAGATACGCAGTATTTT.

CDR3 residues: CASSEGLAGLNTGELFF. For the CDR3, the DNA is TGTGCCAGCAGTGAAGGGCTAGCGGGGTTAAACACCGGGGAGCTGTTTTTT. The J gene is TRBJ2-2, the V gene TRBV6-1, with 9 bases lining up with TRBD2. Germline V lookup: CDR1 MNHNS, CDR2 SASEGT. The CDR3 sequence is 17 residues long. V shed 1 base and J 2 bases; nucleotides not matched to a gene: 5.

This chain links TRBV28 with TRBJ2-1, with D perhaps matching TRBD2 (5 bases). The CDR3 totals 13 residues. V was pared by 10 bases and J by 5 bases, with 15 bases between. Germline V gene data show CDR1 as MDHEN and CDR2 as SYDVKM. The CDR3 here is CATQRGGDNEQFF. CDR3 bases: TGTGCCACCCAGAGAGGAGGAGACAATGAGCAGTTCTTC.

The rearrangement joins TRBV7-9 to TRBJ2-7, with a weak D call TRBD1 (5 bases). The CDR3 runs 12 residues. From germline, CDR1 is SEHNR and CDR2 FQNEAQ (reference sequence). The germline V and J ends were trimmed by 2 bases and 3 bases, with 5 bases remaining between them. The CDR3 spells CASSLQGYEQYF. The CDR3 nucleotides are TGTGCCAGCAGCTTACAGGGCTACGAGCAGTACTTC.

J is TRBJ2-7 and V is TRBV10-3; 11 nucleotides align to TRBD1. V lost 0 bases and J lost 2; bases outside the gene matches: 0. This CDR3 region has 15 residues. Germline-derived CDR1 and CDR2 are ENHRY and SYGVKD. CDR3 nucleotide sequence: TGTGCCATCAGTGAGTCGGGACAGGGGGCCTACGAGCAGTACTTC. Translated: CAISESGQGAYEQYF.

The rearrangement links TRBV5-4 to TRBJ1-4, with D perhaps matching TRBD1 (5 bases). This CDR3 spans 14 amino acids. CDR1 is SGHNT, CDR2 YYREEE, per germline (reference sequence). V lost 4 bases and J lost 14, with 21 bases in between. CDR3 sequence: CASSLTGGDPRLFF. In DNA form, the CDR3 reads TGTGCCAGCAGCCTGACGGGGGGTGACCCCAGGCTGTTTTTT.

The V gene is TRBV13, the J gene TRBJ2-1, with D possibly being TRBD1 (5 bases). CDR1 and CDR2 from the germline V gene are PRHDT and FYEKMQ (reference sequence). The CDR3 sequence is 16 residues long. V was cut by 2 bases and J by 8 bases, with 19 bases left in between. CDR3 bases: TGTGCCAGCAGCTTATCCCCCGCCCCAGGGTTTGATGAGCAGTTCTTC. It translates to CASSLSPAPGFDEQFF.

This clone was detected only a few times. The gene calls are TRBV18 and TRBJ1-1; 9 positions match TRBD1. This CDR3 has 15 amino acids. Germline CDR1 and CDR2: KGHSH and LQKENI. The trim removed 2 bases at V and 3 bases at J, leaving 4 bases unmatched. CDR3 sequence reads: CASSPGTGKDTEAFF. The CDR3 DNA reads TGTGCCAGCTCACCAGGGACAGGGAAGGACACTGAAGCTTTCTTT.

This clone was seen only a few times. The J gene is TRBJ1-5, the V gene TRBV6-5; D unclear. In germline, CDR1 is MNHEY, CDR2 SVGAGI. The V end was cut by 4 bases, the J end by 4 bases, with 11 bases between. The CDR3 consists of 14 residues. CDR3 sequence (DNA): TGTGCCAGCAGTTCAGGACGGGGAAATCAGCCCCAGCATTTT. Translated: CASSSGRGNQPQHF.

This clone was seen only a few times. The V gene is TRBV11-3, the J gene TRBJ2-5, with a tentative D call TRBD2 (5 bases). Germline V gene data show CDR1 as SGHNT and CDR2 as YENEEA. The CDR3 covers 13 residues. Trimming pared 11 bases from V and 2 bases from J, leaving 15 bases between. CDR3 amino acids: CAYSDAGQETQYF. Here the CDR3 DNA reads TGTGCCTATTCAGACGCGGGTCAAGAGACCCAGTACTTC.

The V gene is TRBV5-6, the J gene TRBJ1-2; no clear D. Looked up from germline, CDR1 is SGHDT and CDR2 is YYEEEE. Trimming cost V 1 base and J 8 bases, with 12 bases left between them. The CDR3 sequence is 13 residues long. The CDR3 region has the DNA TGTGCCAGCAGCTTGAAGGGTTCGGGGGGCTACACCTTC. Translation gives CASSLKGSGGYTF.